Shown below are 11 T cell receptor beta chains from a single sample sequenced in a study of T-cell reconstitution after alpha-beta-depleted transplantation in children. Library preparation (for TCRbeta) was performed with unique molecular identifiers. TCRdb redid the calling of the PCR reads with MiXCR, one entry per CDR3 protein. The table lists approximately 350,000 distinct CDR3 sequences, about 17% of them singletons. The sample was PBMCs, mostly from graft donor cells, taken 360 days after TCRalphabeta/CD19-depleted stem cell transplant. The receptors stem from a male patient aged 2 to 10 who had a stem cell transplant for acute lymphoblastic leukemia, so the T cells may come from the graft donor.

This clonotype was observed a handful of times. J is TRBJ2-1 and V is TRBV25-1, with D uncertain. The CDR3 extends over 13 amino acids. Deletions cut 1 base from V and 8 bases from J, with 9 bases between. CDR1 and CDR2 (germline): MGHDK, SYGVNS. The CDR3 spells CASSESVFDEQFF. Here the CDR3 DNA reads TGTGCCAGCAGTGAATCGGTGTTCGATGAGCAGTTCTTC. Full variable domain (missing parts from reference TRBV25-1 and TRBJ2-1): EADIYQTPRYLVIGTGKKITLECSQTMGHDKMYWYQQDPGMELHLIHYSYGVNSTEKGDLSSESTVSRIRTEHFPLTLESARPSHTSQYLCASSESVFDEQFFGPGTRLTVL.

This clonotype appeared many times. The V gene is TRBV13, the J gene TRBJ2-3; 7 bases align to TRBD1. From germline, CDR1 is PRHDT and CDR2 FYEKMQ (reference sequence). The CDR3 spans 18 residues. Losses at the gene ends were 5 bases for V and 1 base for J; bases not matched to a gene: 15. This chain's CDR3 is CASSIEGNTGARTDTQYF. The DNA for the CDR3 is TGTGCCAGCAGCATAGAGGGCAACACAGGGGCTCGCACAGATACGCAGTATTTT.

This chain links TRBV15 with TRBJ1-2, with 11 bases lining up with TRBD1. Trimming cost V 4 bases and J 6 bases; bases outside gene matches: 4. Germline loops: CDR1 LNHNV, CDR2 YYDKDF (reference sequence). The CDR3 is 14 amino acids. The CDR3: CATSTPDRGHGYTF. The CDR3 nucleotides are TGTGCCACCAGCACCCCGGACAGGGGGCATGGCTACACCTTC.

In this sample, this clonotype turned up many times. The chain carries TRBV27 and TRBJ2-1; weak D call: TRBD1 (6 bases). CDR1 is MNHEY, CDR2 SMNVEV, per germline (reference sequence). Deletions cut 3 bases from V and 10 bases from J, with 7 bases between. This CDR3 is 11 amino acids long. CDR3 amino acids: CASSLRGEQFF. The CDR3 DNA reads as TGTGCCAGCAGTTTGAGGGGGGAGCAGTTCTTC.

This clonotype was detected ten times or more. The DNA for the CDR3 is TGTGCCAGCAGCTTCCCTCCGGGACAGGGCCCCTATGAGCAGTTCTTC. This sequence encodes CASSFPPGQGPYEQFF. The chain couples TRBV12-1 to TRBJ2-1; TRBD1 was called by the table and not checked on the DNA. TRBV12-1 is a documented pseudogene. The CDR3 is 16 residues long.

The chain joins TRBV20-1 to TRBJ2-3; no definite D call. CDR3 length equals 15 residues. V lost 0 bases and J lost 0, with 10 bases in between. Germline V gene sequence: CDR1 DFQATT, CDR2 SNEGSKA (reference sequence). CDR3 amino acids: CSARDVYASTDTQYF. CDR3 DNA: TGCAGTGCTAGAGATGTCTATGCTAGCACAGATACGCAGTATTTT.

This clonotype has just a few counts. The chain combines TRBV5-1 with TRBJ1-1; weak D call: TRBD1 (5 bases). The CDR3 length is 11 residues. The ends were cut back, 8 bases at V and 8 bases at J, with 13 bases in the middle. Germline CDR1 reads SGHRS; CDR2 reads YFSETQ. The CDR3 coding sequence is TGCGCCAGGACGGGGCCTGAGGAAGCTTTCTTT. Its translation: CARTGPEEAFF.

The chain has TRBV27 and TRBJ2-1, with D possibly being TRBD2 (6 bases). The CDR3 runs to 13 residues. Germline loops: CDR1 MNHEY, CDR2 SMNVEV (reference sequence). V lost 4 bases and J lost 7, with 11 bases in between. The CDR3, as DNA: TGTGCCAGCAGTTGGGGGGAGGTAAATGAGCAGTTCTTC. Protein: CASSWGEVNEQFF.

This clonotype was counted many times. This chain's CDR3 is CSARDRGGDTQYF. In DNA, the CDR3 is TGCAGTGCTAGAGACCGAGGGGGAGATACGCAGTATTTT. This chain uses TRBV20-1 with TRBJ2-3, with D possibly matching TRBD1 (6 bases). The V and J ends lost 0 bases and 5 bases respectively, with 9 bases between them. CDR1 is DFQATT, CDR2 SNEGSKA, per germline (reference sequence). The CDR3 sequence is 13 residues long.

This clonotype has ten or more counts. The chain has TRBV12-3 or TRBV12-4 and TRBJ1-5, with D unresolved. The V end lost 3 bases, the J end lost 1 base, and 7 bases lay between the germline ends. This CDR3 is built from 14 residues. The CDR3 bases are TGTGCCAGCAGTTTTTCCGGGAGCAATCAGCCCCAGCATTTT. Its protein product is CASSFSGSNQPQHF.

This clonotype was observed a handful of times. The chain is built from TRBV5-1 and TRBJ2-1; no reliable D call. The V gene lost 2 bases and the J gene lost 6 bases, with 12 bases spanning the gap. Germline values: CDR1 SGHRS, CDR2 YFSETQ. This CDR3 has 14 amino acids. CDR3 in amino acids: CASSFNLGLNEQFF. The CDR3 nucleotides read TGCGCCAGCAGCTTCAACCTAGGCCTCAATGAGCAGTTCTTC.